A selection of T cell receptor beta chains follows, all from one sample in a study of OX40 agonist ivuxolimab in advanced cancers. Here immunoSEQ multiplex PCR was the method, and the copy in TCRdb shows in-frame clones only, minus some. The repertoire consists of roughly 89,000 clones, with about 86% occurring once and the leading ten covering 5.5% to 7.5%. The material sequenced was CD4+ or CD8+ T cells sorted from blood, taken in a trial of the OX40 agonist ivuxolimab. These TCRs come from an adult with an advanced solid tumor such as melanoma, head and neck, liver or kidney cancer. The CDR3 runs from the conserved cysteine through the conserved F or W. A D gene is named only where the DNA matches it firmly. Not every row has a clone size; where given, it reads once, few, many or a size class.

d_call j_call clone_size v_call cdr3_nt cdr3_aa
. TRBJ2-7 . TRBV30 TGTGCCTGGAGTCTGATCGGGGGCGAGCAGTACTTC CAWSLIGGEQYF
. TRBJ2-7 . TRBV6-1 TGTGCCAGCAGTGAAGGGCCAGGGCGACAGGACGAGCAGTACTTC CASSEGPGRQDEQYF
TRBD1 TRBJ2-2 . TRBV6-4 TGTGCCAGCAGTGATATCGGGACAGGGAACACCGGGGAGCTGTTTTTT CASSDIGTGNTGELFF
TRBD1 TRBJ2-3 few TRBV9 TGTGCCAGCAGCCGAGGACAGGGAGCGCAGTATTTT CASSRGQGAQYF
. TRBJ1-6 few TRBV19 TGTGCCAGTAGGCCACTAGAGATCCTGAATTCACCCCTCCACTTT CASRPLEILNSPLHF
TRBD1 TRBJ1-1 . TRBV4-3 TGCGCCAGCAGCCGAAAAGGACAGGGCGGGCTTTCGGTCACTGAAGCTTTCTTT CASSRKGQGGLSVTEAFF
. TRBJ1-3 . TRBV11-3 TGTGCCAGCAGCCCCCGGGGGGCCTCTGGAAACACCATATATTTT CASSPRGASGNTIYF
. TRBJ2-7 . TRBV6-6 TGTGCCAGCAGTTCGACACGCTCCTACGAGCAGTACTTC CASSSTRSYEQYF
TRBD2 TRBJ2-1 . TRBV7-2 TGTGCCAGCAGCTTTTCTGGCGGGGGGGTTGATGAGCAGTTCTTC CASSFSGGGVDEQFF
. TRBJ2-7 . TRBV29-1 TGCAGCGCCCGGACAGTCTCCTACGAGCAGTACTTC CSARTVSYEQYF
. TRBJ1-1 . TRBV10-3 TGTGCCATCAGTGAGTCCCCTCAAACGGCGAACACTGAAGCTTTCTTT CAISESPQTANTEAFF
. TRBJ1-5 . TRBV7-2 TGTGCCAGCAGCTTAGTTACGATGAGCAATCAGCCCCAGCATTTT CASSLVTMSNQPQHF
. TRBJ1-1 . TRBV4-3 TGCGCCAGCAGCCAAGATAAGGACAGCCTTAGGGACACTGAAGCTTTCTTT CASSQDKDSLRDTEAFF
TRBD2 TRBJ2-3 . TRBV2 TGTGCCAGCAAATTAGCGGGGGGCACAGATACGCAGTATTTT CASKLAGGTDTQYF
. TRBJ2-4 . TRBV6-5 TGTGCCAGCAGTAGCCTGGCCAACAGGCGAACTAGGGGTAACTTC CASSSLANRRTRGNF
. TRBJ1-4 . TRBV19 TGTGCCAGTAGTCCAACAACCAGTTCGGAGGGACTGTTTTTT CASSPTTSSEGLFF